This TCR beta chain stems from a study of T-cell memory formation after mild COVID-19. At the level of the study: Clusters were largely donor specific.

V was clipped by 6 bases and J by 9 bases; unmatched bases: 13. This CDR3 has 15 residues. Germline V gene sequence: CDR1 MNHEY, CDR2 SVGEGT. The sample holds a few counts of this clonotype. Its specificity is not known. General study points: CD4+ clones that contracted lay mainly in CM and EM; CD8+ ones lay in EMRA. There were some responding clones in pre-infection memory, which suggested that cross-reactive memory had joined.

It was 5'RACE with constant-segment primers that produced the TCR alpha and TCR beta cDNA libraries, which carried sample barcodes and UMIs. TCRdb redid the calling of the 5' RACE reads with MiXCR, one entry per CDR3 protein. The sample lists about 200,000 distinct CDR3 sequences, more than 8% seen once, with 3.5% in the top ten. The source material was PBMCs or a T cell subset sorted from them (not recorded which). This clonotype was obtained from a man between 18 and 35 years old who had mild COVID-19 (a few samples of this study predate the infection). Cell type and time point are not known. This chain uses TRBV6-2 or TRBV6-3 with TRBJ2-1, with 8 nucleotides matching TRBD2. CDR3 sequence: CASRIHGGGSGEQFF. The CDR3 DNA reads TGTGCCAGCAGAATACATGGCGGGGGGAGCGGTGAGCAGTTCTTC.